The 13 T cell receptor beta chains reported below all come from one sample, sequenced in a study of tumor and adjacent non-tumor tissue in lung cancer. TCRbeta libraries were built with three rounds of nested PCR, modified from ARM-PCR. Each CDR3 protein gets one entry after TCRdb re-called the multiplex PCR reads with MiXCR. The repertoire holds roughly 220,000 distinct CDR3 sequences, about 76% seen once, with around 25% in the top ten. This sample's RNA came from whole unsorted tissue. Sequenced: lung tumor tissue. The receptor set was obtained from a man between 60 and 75 years old with non-small cell lung cancer.

This clonotype is a singleton in its sample. One junction end disagrees with the germline gene, perhaps due to a read error. V usage is TRBV20-1 and J usage is TRBJ2-5; TRBD2 matches at 10 bases. The germline CDR1 and CDR2 sequences are DFQATT and SNEGSKA (reference sequence). CDR3 length: 18 residues. CDR3 bases: TGCAGTGCTAGAGATTTGAGAAGGCTAGCGGGAGTGGGAGAGATCCAGTACTTC. Amino acid sequence: CSARDLRRLAGVGEIQYF.

A few counts support this clonotype. It may be a read error: a sequence one base away is much more abundant. V usage is TRBV10-1 and J usage is TRBJ1-5; D call uncertain. The CDR3 covers 12 residues. Germline CDR1 WNHNN, CDR2 SYGVQD (reference sequence). Between the trimmed V and J ends, which lost 8 bases and 2 bases, there was a span of 7 bases. CDR3 sequence reads: CASLTGNQPQHF. CDR3 DNA: TGCGCCAGCTTGACTGGCAATCAGCCCCAGCATTTT.

About this clonotype: This clone may be a read error of a much larger clone one base away. This chain uses TRBV29-1 with TRBJ2-1; 7 bases align to TRBD1. V was pared by 8 bases and J by 8 bases, with 18 bases of the junction left unmatched. The CDR3 length is 15 residues. The germline V gene encodes CDR1 SQVTM and CDR2 ANQGSEA. The CDR3 region has the DNA TGCAGCTTCCCCCGTAGGGACAGAGTCATAGATGAGCAGTTCTTC. Its translation: CSFPRRDRVIDEQFF.

In its sample, this clonotype was seen many times. This rearrangement joins TRBV11-3 to TRBJ2-3; D remains ambiguous. There are 13 residues in the CDR3. V dropped 3 bases and J dropped 3 bases, with 7 bases sitting between them. Germline V gene lookup returns CDR1 SGHNT and CDR2 YENEEA. For the CDR3, the DNA is TGTGCCAGCAGCTTCCACGGGACAGATACGCAGTATTTT. As protein: CASSFHGTDTQYF.

This clonotype was recorded a few times. V is TRBV25-1 and J is TRBJ1-1; D gene uncertain. The length of the CDR3 is 15 residues. Germline V CDR1 and CDR2: MGHDK, SYGVNS. The V gene lost 4 bases and the J gene lost 1 base, with 13 bases spanning the gap. CDR3 coding DNA: TGTGCCAGCAGTGCCGTGGGAAAGGGGAACACTGAAGCTTTCTTT. Translated: CASSAVGKGNTEAFF.

Remarks on this clonotype: The CDR3 does not end in the conserved phenylalanine or tryptophan, so this is likely a read error. The DNA is omitted, as the CDR3 cannot be located on it reliably, and the CDR3 follows TCRdb's listing. This chain links TRBV5-1 with TRBJ2-3; the D call in the table, TRBD2, was not verified against the DNA. The CDR3 spans 19 residues, counting both ends. CDR1 SGHRS and CDR2 YFSETQ come from the germline V gene. CDR3 residues: CASSSGGTSGRSVRDTQYL.

As for this clonotype: A much larger clone differs by one base, so this may be a read error. It is likely a read error, because the conserved phenylalanine at the end of the CDR3 is missing. The chain recombines TRBV12-3 or TRBV12-4 with TRBJ2-2, with unresolved D. The CDR3 runs to 12 residues. V was trimmed by 5 bases and J by 6 bases, leaving 7 bases between them. The DNA of the CDR3 is TGTGCCAGCAGTCCGTCGTCCGGGGAGCTGTTTGTT. This codes for CASSPSSGELFV.

On this clonotype itself: At one boundary the junction diverges from the germline segment, which might be a read error. V usage is TRBV12-3 or TRBV12-4 and J usage is TRBJ1-1; the match to TRBD1 covers 11 bases. There are 17 residues in the CDR3. This chain's CDR3 is CDSSPRGQGVSNTEAFF. For the CDR3, the DNA is TGTGACAGCAGCCCAAGGGGACAGGGGGTTTCGAATACTGAAGCTTTCTTT.

A note on this clonotype: A much more abundant neighbour one base away suggests this may be a read error. The V gene is TRBV4-2, the J gene TRBJ1-1; 10 bases are a match to TRBD1. The V and J ends lost 4 bases and 0 bases, in that order; junction bases with no gene match: 5. CDR3 length: 16 amino acids. From germline, CDR1 is LGHNA and CDR2 YNFKEQ. The CDR3 is CASSRGGQGMNTEAFF. CDR3 DNA sequence: TGTGCCAGCAGCCGAGGGGGACAGGGGATGAACACTGAAGCTTTCTTT.

Notes on this clonotype: At one of its ends the junction is not consistent with the germline gene, which may arise from a read error. The CDR3: CASNLEKGGFSPLHF. The CDR3 DNA is TGTGCCAGCAACTTAGAAAAAGGGGGCTTCTCACCCCTCCACTTT. The V call is TRBV11-2, the J call TRBJ1-6; TRBD1 matches at 7 bases. Germline CDR1 SGHAT, CDR2 FQNNGV. There are 15 residues in the CDR3.

Points on this clonotype: Mismatch with germline at one junction end may stem from a read error. This chain connects TRBV29-1 to TRBJ2-2; 8 nucleotides line up with TRBD1. The germline V gene encodes CDR1 SQVTM and CDR2 ANQGSEA. There are 14 residues in the CDR3. CDR3 sequence: CSVCEDRATVELFF. The CDR3 coding sequence is TGCAGCGTTTGTGAGGACAGGGCCACCGTGGAGCTGTTTTTT.

A note on this clonotype: At one of its ends the junction is not consistent with the germline gene, which may arise from a read error. The chain combines TRBV20-1 with TRBJ1-2; 8 bases match TRBD1. Per germline, CDR1 DFQATT and CDR2 SNEGSKA (reference sequence). This CDR3 region has 13 residues. CDR3 residues: CSDREQGGYGYTF. Here the CDR3 DNA reads TGCAGTGATAGAGAACAGGGGGGATATGGCTACACCTTC.

As to this clonotype: A much larger clone differs by one base, so this may be a read error. The chain recombines TRBV4-1 with TRBJ2-5, with D perhaps matching TRBD2 (5 bases). This CDR3 has 12 residues. V was cut by 0 bases and J by 9 bases, with 8 bases left in between. The V gene's germline CDR1 is MGHRA and CDR2 YSYEKL. The CDR3 sequence: CASSQDGESQYF. CDR3 nucleotide sequence: TGCGCCAGCAGCCAAGATGGGGAGTCCCAGTACTTC.